This T cell receptor (beta chain) was profiled in a study of chemoradiotherapy in HPV16-positive cancers. Sequencing used immunoSEQ multiplex PCR; TCRdb keeps in-frame clones, though not all of them. Of roughly 20,000 clones in the sample, more than 80% were seen once. The CDR3 runs 13 residues. Germline V gives CDR1 KGHSH, CDR2 LQKENI. The V end lost 4 bases, the J end lost 7 bases, and 14 bases lay between the germline ends. The sequencing here drew on blood, taken from a patient who underwent chemoradiotherapy. The TCR comes from a human donor with HPV-associated anogenital cancer. The genes are TRBV18 and TRBJ2-7, with D perhaps matching TRBD2 (7 bases). CDR3 DNA sequence: TGTGCCAGCTCACAAAGGGGGGGCGAGGAGCAGTACTTC. Translation: CASSQRGGEEQYF.